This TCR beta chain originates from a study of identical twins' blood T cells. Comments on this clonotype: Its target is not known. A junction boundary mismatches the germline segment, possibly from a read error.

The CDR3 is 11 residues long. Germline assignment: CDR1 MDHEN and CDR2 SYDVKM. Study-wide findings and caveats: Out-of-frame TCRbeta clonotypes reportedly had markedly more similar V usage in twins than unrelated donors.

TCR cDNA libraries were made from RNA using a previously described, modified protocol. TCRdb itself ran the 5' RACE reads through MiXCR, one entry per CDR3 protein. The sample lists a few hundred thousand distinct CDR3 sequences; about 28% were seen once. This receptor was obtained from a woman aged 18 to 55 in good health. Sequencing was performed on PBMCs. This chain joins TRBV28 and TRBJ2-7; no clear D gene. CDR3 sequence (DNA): TGTGCCAGCAGTTTGTCGTTCGAGCGGTACTTC. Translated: CASSLSFERYF. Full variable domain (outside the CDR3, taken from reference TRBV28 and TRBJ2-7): DVKVTQSSRYLVKRTGEKVFLECVQDMDHENMFWYRQDPGLGLRLIYFSYDVKMKEKGDIPEGYSVSREKKERFSLILESASTNQTSMYLCASSLSFERYFGPGTRLTVT.